This record covers a single T cell receptor beta chain. The antigen remains undetermined. V was clipped by 5 bases and J by 5 bases; unmatched bases: 4. CDR1 is SGHRS, CDR2 YFSETQ, per germline. This CDR3 comprises 14 residues. Data came from immunoSEQ multiplex PCR; TCRdb stores just in-frame clones and leaves some out. The data contain 10,000 to 13,000 clones, under 55% of them singletons. The data derive from a study of T cells in localized non-small cell lung cancer. Study findings and constraints: Paired adjacent lung recovered a median about 60 of the top 100 tumor clones.

The clonotype was recovered from a woman between 40 and 69 years old with stage II squamous cell lung carcinoma. The chain carries TRBV5-1 and TRBJ2-1, with 10 bases lining up with TRBD2. Sequencing used lymph node tissue, obtained before any cancer treatment. CDR3 in amino acids: CASRLGTSDNEQFF. In nucleotides, the CDR3 is TGCGCCAGCAGACTTGGGACTAGCGACAATGAGCAGTTCTTC.